This T cell receptor beta chain came from a study of beta chain features in type 1 diabetes. Investigators reverse transcribed all isolated RNA, so they sequenced expressed TCRB transcripts. Sequenced by immunoSEQ multiplex PCR; TCRdb stores in-frame clones only, minus some. The sample has 200,000 to 250,000 clones; roughly 10% are singletons. Trimming left V 7 bases short and J 5 bases short, with 15 bases between. The CDR3 sequence is 14 residues long. Germline V gene data show CDR1 as MGHRA and CDR2 as YSYEKL. The material sequenced was central memory CD4+ T cells from blood. This TCR was recovered from a man younger than 35 in good health. The chain couples TRBV4-1 to TRBJ2-1; no clear D gene. CDR3 nucleotides: TGCGCCAGCACACATATCCCCCGCGACAATGAGCAGTTCTTC. This encodes CASTHIPRDNEQFF.